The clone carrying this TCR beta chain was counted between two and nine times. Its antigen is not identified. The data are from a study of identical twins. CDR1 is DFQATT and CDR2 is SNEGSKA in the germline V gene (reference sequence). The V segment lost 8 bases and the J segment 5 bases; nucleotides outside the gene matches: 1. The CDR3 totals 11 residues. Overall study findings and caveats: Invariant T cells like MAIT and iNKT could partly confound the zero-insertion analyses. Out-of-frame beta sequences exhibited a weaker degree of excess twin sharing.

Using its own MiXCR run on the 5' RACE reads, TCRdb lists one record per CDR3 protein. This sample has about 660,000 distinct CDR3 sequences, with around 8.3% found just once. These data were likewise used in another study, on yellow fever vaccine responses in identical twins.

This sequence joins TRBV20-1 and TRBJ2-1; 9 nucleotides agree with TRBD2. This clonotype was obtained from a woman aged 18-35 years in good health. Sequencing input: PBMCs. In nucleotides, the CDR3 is TGCAGTCTAGCGGGAAACAATGAGCAGTTCTTC. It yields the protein CSLAGNNEQFF.